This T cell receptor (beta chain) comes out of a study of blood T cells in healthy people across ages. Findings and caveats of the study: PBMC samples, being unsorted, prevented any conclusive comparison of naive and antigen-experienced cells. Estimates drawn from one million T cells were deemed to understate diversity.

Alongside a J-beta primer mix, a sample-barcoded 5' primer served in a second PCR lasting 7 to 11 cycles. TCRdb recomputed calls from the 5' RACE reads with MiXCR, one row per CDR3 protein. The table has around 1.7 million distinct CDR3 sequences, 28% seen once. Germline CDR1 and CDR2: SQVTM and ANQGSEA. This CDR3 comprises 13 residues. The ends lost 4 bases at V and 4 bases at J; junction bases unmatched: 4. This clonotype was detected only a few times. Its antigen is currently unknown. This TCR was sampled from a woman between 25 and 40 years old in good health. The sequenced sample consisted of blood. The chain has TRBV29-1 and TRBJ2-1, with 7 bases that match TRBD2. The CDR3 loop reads CSVGGGLYNEQFF. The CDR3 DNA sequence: TGCAGCGTTGGCGGGGGTCTGTACAATGAGCAGTTCTTC.